Listed below are T cell receptor beta chains from one sample, sequenced in a study of T-cell reconstitution after alpha-beta-depleted transplantation in children. MiXCR was run by TCRdb on the PCR reads, yielding one entry per CDR3 protein. This repertoire shows approximately 110,000 distinct CDR3 sequences, more than 20% found once; its top ten account for about 10%. This specimen was PBMCs, mostly from graft donor cells, taken 180 days after TCRalphabeta/CD19-depleted stem cell transplant. Every receptor here comes from a male patient between 2 and 9 years old who had a stem cell transplant for chronic granulomatous disease, so the T cells may come from the graft donor. CDR3s leave out the opening cysteine and the closing phenylalanine or tryptophan. Each record gives: J gene, V gene, CDR3 protein.

>TRBJ2-1|TRBV6-1
ASSEDSLLAGRYNEQF
>TRBJ1-5|TRBV4-3
ASSQDRRFPQH
>TRBJ1-1|TRBV12-3/TRBV12-4
ASRQGFMAF
>TRBJ2-7|TRBV7-2
ASKERTSLFPYEQY
>TRBJ2-2|TRBV5-1
ASSLITINTGELF
>TRBJ2-7|TRBV4-2
ASSQATSGSYEQY
>TRBJ1-1|TRBV6-2/TRBV6-3
ASSYSSRDRGLTEAF
>TRBJ1-5|TRBV7-8
ASSLQSNQPQH
>TRBJ1-4|TRBV20-1
SAAGTPSNEKLF
>TRBJ2-1|TRBV20-1
SVHPSSNYNEQF
>TRBJ1-1|TRBV15
ATSRLHDRVVFTEAF
>TRBJ1-3|TRBV20-1
SAQDRGLGNTIY
>TRBJ2-7|TRBV15
ATSRDWGGEQY
>TRBJ1-2|TRBV27
ASSLDRGGGYT
>TRBJ1-5|TRBV7-8
ASSYREGINQPQH
>TRBJ1-1|TRBV29-1
SVAVNTEAF
>TRBJ2-7|TRBV15
ATSREREGLNEQY
>TRBJ2-1|TRBV4-1
ASSQDSSSIRNEQF
>TRBJ2-7|TRBV21-1
ASSNVFSRARESEQY
>TRBJ2-7|TRBV18
ASSQWTGSYEQY
>TRBJ2-7|TRBV20-1
SARRGENSYEQY
>TRBJ2-3|TRBV20-1
SARDGLGTDTQY
>TRBJ2-2|TRBV7-2
ASSSSRLAGVTGELF
>TRBJ2-7|TRBV28
AILTSSVGSYEQY
>TRBJ2-1|TRBV4-3
ASSQEALAGVVNEQF
>TRBJ1-1|TRBV19
ASPHPANTEAF
>TRBJ2-1|TRBV20-1
SARDVAGGRNEQF
>TRBJ2-2|TRBV12-3/TRBV12-4
ASSSPGGLAGSTNTGELF
>TRBJ1-1|TRBV5-1
ASSLERFEAF
>TRBJ2-7|TRBV9
ASSVDGGSYEQY
>TRBJ2-7|TRBV29-1
SGGGSPYEQY
>TRBJ1-3|TRBV29-1
SVVTGSGNTIY
>TRBJ2-3|TRBV12-3/TRBV12-4
ASSGGGTRDSSQY
>TRBJ1-1|TRBV5-1
ASSSATTEAF
>TRBJ2-7|TRBV29-1
SVTGPGFEQY
>TRBJ2-5|TRBV28
ASTHRSPGVPETQY
>TRBJ2-1|TRBV16
ASSQSLAGGSDEQF
>TRBJ2-7|TRBV11-2
ASSLIGQLYEQY
>TRBJ2-3|TRBV5-1
ASSLGLAGGADTQY
>TRBJ1-2|TRBV5-1
ASSLLGSDNYT
>TRBJ2-5|TRBV7-9
ASSTTGPETQY
>TRBJ2-2|TRBV4-1
ASSQTETSGGRDTGELF